The sequence of this T cell receptor beta chain was determined in a study of T cells in Graves' hyperthyroidism and ophthalmopathy (dated by TCRdb to between 2019 and 2020). Turning to the overall study: Peripheral blood samples were taken at the time of initial diagnosis, prior to any treatment. After blood sampling, hyperthyroidism patients were treated with methimazole at a starting dose of 30 mg daily, and ophthalmopathy patients were treated with high-dose intravenous methylprednisolone. To identify TCR V-J signatures that set the groups apart, the researchers used a discovery cohort of about a hundred patients, made up of 40 to 45 with Graves' ophthalmopathy and about 60 with stable Graves' hyperthyroidism. The roughly 90 discovery patients were divided at random into training and test sets in a 7:3 ratio. Prospective prediction of ophthalmopathy was tested in an independent validation cohort of fewer than 20 hyperthyroidism patients and 17 patients who later progressed to ophthalmopathy. TCR Vbeta CDR3 sequencing of 120 to 150 peripheral blood samples (43 ophthalmopathy, under 80 hyperthyroidism and around 17 progressor patients) is reported in the paper. The study also compared thyroid tissue and blood T-cell repertoires from about six Graves' hyperthyroidism patients.

The cysteine opens and the phenylalanine closes a CDR3 of 13 amino acids. Only the CDR3 region is kept as DNA, spanning 39 bases read in frame from base 1. CDR1 and CDR2 are read off the germline V gene as MDHEN and SYDVKM. The V end loses 6 bases and the J end loses 2 bases, and a stretch of 8 bases separates them. The TCR beta CDR3 regions were amplified from RNA transcripts. The first round of RT-PCR for the TCR CDR3 was performed with the HTBI primer set and the Qiagen OneStep RT-PCR kit. Libraries were constructed in a second round of multiplex PCR, after which size selection and purification were performed. Sequencing of the libraries was done on an Illumina HiSeq2000 using paired-end 100 bp reads. Concerning the study's data processing: SOAPnuke was used to process the raw data, throwing out any read that contained adapters or uncalled bases, had a mean Phred below 15, or lacked an exact constant-primer or identifier match. COPE v1.2.5 was used to merge the high-quality paired reads, and each unique nucleotide sequence was defined as a clonotype. MiTCR v1.1 was used to align the clonotypes against IMGT TRBV, TRBD and TRBJ reference segments. The analysis was restricted to V-J combinations with a frequency above 0.0001, which together covered around 99% of the repertoires. The TCS score was defined as the ratio of F50 (clonal expansion) to E x V (chaos), calculated using BLOSUM62-based TCRdist between CDR3 peptides within each V-J. Welch's t-statistics and random forest reduced some 510 V-J features to fewer than 15, which were used in a naive Bayes classifier (R e1071). Through fastp at Q25 and MiXCR, TCRdb rebuilt clones from the public reads, retaining in-frame beta chains. Every entry covers one CDR3 protein and lists the most common genes and DNA from its rows. The V and J calls shown here were made by TCRdb, not taken from the authors' results. For this sample there are over 650,000 distinct CDR3 sequences; 16% appear just once. Under 8.5% of the sample comes from the top ten.

Graves' hyperthyroidism was defined as stable when no progression to ophthalmopathy occurred over 18 months of follow-up. The hyperthyroidism patients were between 18 and 65 years old and newly diagnosed, with a disease duration of less than 2 months. Exclusion was applied to patients with uncontrolled infections, other autoimmune diseases, pregnancy or lactation. Diagnoses were established on the basis of clinical symptoms, serum thyroxine and TRAb, thyroid ultrasound, and orbital computed tomography. Ficoll-Paque density gradient centrifugation was used to isolate PBMCs from 8 to 10 ml of fresh peripheral blood. Trizol reagent was used to extract total RNA, and RNA quality was then checked on an Agilent 2100 Bioanalyzer. Results the study describes overall, beyond this receptor: A 13 V-J signature model separated ophthalmopathy from stable hyperthyroidism, with roughly 88% sensitivity and just under 84% specificity in cross-validation and 80%/75% in testing. Sample size was not statistically predetermined, and investigators were not blinded to group allocation. In validation, the model predicted progression to ophthalmopathy a median of about 6.8 months before onset, with 65% to 71% sensitivity and roughly 79% specificity. Most expanded thyroid clonotypes (frequency above 0.001) were also found in blood, which suggests that blood repertoires may mirror thyroid immune responses.

As concerns this clonotype: Its antigen specificity is not known. Per-base quality was not reported, and no clone a single base away is much larger than it.

The specimen sequenced was blood. The sequence derives from a man in his late teens or twenties with Graves' hyperthyroidism. The receptor chain draws on TRBV28 and TRBJ1-5; there is no confident call for the D gene. The nucleotide sequence is TGTGCCAGCAGGTTAAGGGGCAATCAGCCCCAGCATTTT. This gives the protein CASRLRGNQPQHF.